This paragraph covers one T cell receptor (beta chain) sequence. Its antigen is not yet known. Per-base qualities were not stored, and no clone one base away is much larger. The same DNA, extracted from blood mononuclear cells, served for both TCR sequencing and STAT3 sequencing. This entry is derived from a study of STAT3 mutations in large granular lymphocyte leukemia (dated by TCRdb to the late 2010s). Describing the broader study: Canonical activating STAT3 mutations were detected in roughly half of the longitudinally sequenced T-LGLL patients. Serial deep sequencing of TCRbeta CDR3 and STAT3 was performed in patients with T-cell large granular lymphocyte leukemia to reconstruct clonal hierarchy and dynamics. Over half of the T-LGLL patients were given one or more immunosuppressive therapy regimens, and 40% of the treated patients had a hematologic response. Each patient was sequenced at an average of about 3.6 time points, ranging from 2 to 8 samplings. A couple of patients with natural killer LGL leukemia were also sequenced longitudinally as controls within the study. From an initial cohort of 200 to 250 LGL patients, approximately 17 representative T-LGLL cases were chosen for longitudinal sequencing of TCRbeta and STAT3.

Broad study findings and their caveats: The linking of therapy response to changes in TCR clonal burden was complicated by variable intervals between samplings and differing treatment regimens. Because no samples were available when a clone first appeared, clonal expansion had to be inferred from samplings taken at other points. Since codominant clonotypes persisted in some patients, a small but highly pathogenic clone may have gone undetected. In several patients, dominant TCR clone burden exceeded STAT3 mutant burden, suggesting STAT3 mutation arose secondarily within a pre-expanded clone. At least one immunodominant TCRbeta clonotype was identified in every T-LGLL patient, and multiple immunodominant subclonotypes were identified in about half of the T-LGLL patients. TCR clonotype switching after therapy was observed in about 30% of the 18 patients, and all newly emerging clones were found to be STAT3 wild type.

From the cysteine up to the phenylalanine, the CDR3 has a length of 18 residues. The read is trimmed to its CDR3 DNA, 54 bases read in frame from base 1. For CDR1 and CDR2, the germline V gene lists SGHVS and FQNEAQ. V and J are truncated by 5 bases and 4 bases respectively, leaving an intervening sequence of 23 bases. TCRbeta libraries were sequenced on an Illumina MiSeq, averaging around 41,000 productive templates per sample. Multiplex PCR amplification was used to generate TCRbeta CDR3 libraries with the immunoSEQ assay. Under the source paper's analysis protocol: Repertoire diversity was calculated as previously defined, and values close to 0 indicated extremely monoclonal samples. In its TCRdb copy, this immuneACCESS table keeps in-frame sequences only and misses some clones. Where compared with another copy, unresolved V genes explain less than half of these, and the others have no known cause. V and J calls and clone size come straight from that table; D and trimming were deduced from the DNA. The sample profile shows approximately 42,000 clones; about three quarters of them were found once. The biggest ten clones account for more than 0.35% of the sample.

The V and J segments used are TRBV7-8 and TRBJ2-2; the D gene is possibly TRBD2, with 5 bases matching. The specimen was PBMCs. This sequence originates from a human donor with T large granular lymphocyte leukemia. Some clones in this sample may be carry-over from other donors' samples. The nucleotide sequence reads TGTGCCAGCAGCGTTCTACTAGGACCCCGCGTTGCCACCGGGGAGCTGTTTTTT. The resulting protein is CASSVLLGPRVATGELFF.